This T cell receptor (beta chain) was found in a study of tumor-infiltrating lymphocytes in primary liver carcinoma. Overall study: Subjects consisted of male and female patients aged 30 to 69 years. Every sample contained roughly 3.5 to 8 million productive TCRbeta reads, and these numbers were similar from one tissue type to another.

Many counts were recorded for this clonotype. Germline DNA was also extracted, with blood RNA taken from unsorted whole blood. It was before surgery that four milliliters of peripheral blood were collected. This CDR3 comprises 13 residues. CDR1 MNHEY and CDR2 SVGAGI come from the germline V gene. The J segment lost 8 bases and the V segment lost 2 bases, leaving 4 bases of the junction unmatched. Starting from around 510 ng of total RNA, TCR beta cDNA was produced with a primer in the constant region. TCR beta libraries came from three nested multiplex PCR rounds using slightly modified ARM-PCR. TRBV1-TRBV30 forward and Cbeta reverse primers drove the first two approximately 10-cycle rounds. TCRdb processed the multiplex PCR reads anew with MiXCR; each CDR3 protein has one entry. This sample has about 180,000 distinct CDR3 sequences, with 50% to 75% found just once.

The sequenced sample was peripheral blood. The rearrangement uses TRBV6-5 and TRBJ2-3; 7 bases agree with TRBD2. The sequence came from a man aged 40-50 years with primary liver carcinoma and hepatitis B virus infection. The CDR3 DNA reads TGTGCCAGCAGTTACGGATCTAGCGGTACGCAGTATTTT. Its translation: CASSYGSSGTQYF.